This entry features one T cell receptor beta chain sequence. CDR3 length: 14 residues. The germline V and J ends were trimmed by 4 bases and 5 bases, with 13 bases remaining between them. Germline V gives CDR1 SGHRS, CDR2 YFSETQ. Repertoires were generated with immunoSEQ multiplex PCR, while TCRdb's copy carries only in-frame clones and drops some. The sample lists approximately 85,000 clones, roughly 90% occurring once. The entry originates in a study of T cell changes during pregnancy in multiple sclerosis. The TCR originated in a female donor with multiple sclerosis, enrolled in a pregnancy study. The chain employs TRBV5-1 and TRBJ2-1; D might be TRBD1 (6 bases). The sequenced sample was peripheral blood, obtained in the first trimester of pregnancy. In nucleotides, the CDR3 is TGCGCCAGCAGCGCCAGGGGCGCGGACAATGAGCAGTTCTTC. Amino acids: CASSARGADNEQFF.